The rows below give T cell receptor beta chains drawn from one sample of a study of response to subunit inactivated influenza vaccine. Each CDR3 protein is one row after TCRdb ran MiXCR on the RT-PCR reads. The data contain under 750,000 distinct CDR3 sequences, about 10% of them seen just once; the ten biggest clones take up roughly a tenth. The sequencing used PBMCs from blood, collected on the day of vaccination. These receptors were taken from a man in his fifties who received an inactivated influenza vaccine. The CDR3 runs from the conserved cysteine through the conserved F or W. Each record gives: clone size, V gene, J gene, D gene, CDR3 DNA, CDR3 protein. A D gene is named only where the DNA matches it firmly. Clone size is not always given. Where it is, it says once, few, many or a class for expanded clones.

>NA|TRBV5-1|TRBJ2-1|NA
TGCGCCAGCAGCTCTGGAGCCAATGAGCAGTTCTTC
CASSSGANEQFF
>few|TRBV29-1|TRBJ1-2|NA
TGCAGCGTTGCGGTAAACTATGGCTACACCTTC
CSVAVNYGYTF
>many|TRBV7-2|TRBJ2-7|NA
TGTGCCAGCAGCTCGCAACATCTCTACGAGCAGTACTTC
CASSSQHLYEQYF
>NA|TRBV5-6|TRBJ2-7|NA
TGTGCCAGCAGCTACAAAAGCTCCTACGAGCAGTACTTC
CASSYKSSYEQYF
>few|TRBV6-1|TRBJ2-5|NA
TGTGCCAGCCAGTTAAGGCTTCAGAGTCAAGAGACCCAGTACTTC
CASQLRLQSQETQYF
>NA|TRBV6-1|TRBJ2-1|TRBD2
TGTGCCAGCAGCTCCGGGACTAGGATAGTCTATGAGCAGTTCTTC
CASSSGTRIVYEQFF
>few|TRBV20-1|TRBJ2-5|NA
TGCAGTGCTACACAGGGTCAGCTGCAGACCCAGTACTTC
CSATQGQLQTQYF
>few|TRBV4-2|TRBJ2-1|TRBD2
TGTGCCAGCAGCCAAGATAGCGGGAGGAACAATGAGCAGTTCTTC
CASSQDSGRNNEQFF
>NA|TRBV18|TRBJ2-2|TRBD1
TGTGCCAGCTCACCACCGGGACAGGGGGCGTTCACCGGGGAGCTGTTTTTT
CASSPPGQGAFTGELFF
>NA|TRBV6-5|TRBJ2-7|NA
TGTGCCAGCAGTTACTCGATTACAGGGTTTCGCGAGCAGTACTTC
CASSYSITGFREQYF
>NA|TRBV12-3/TRBV12-4|TRBJ1-6|NA
TGTGCCAGCAAAACGTCTAATTCACCCCTCCACTTT
CASKTSNSPLHF
>NA|TRBV4-3|TRBJ2-1|NA
TGCGCCAGCAGCCAAGTGTATCCCGGAACCTACAATGGGCAGTTCTTC
CASSQVYPGTYNGQFF
>few|TRBV6-2/TRBV6-3|TRBJ2-7|NA
TGTGCCAGCAGTTACTCGATTGGACAGCAGACCTACGAGCAGTACTTC
CASSYSIGQQTYEQYF
>NA|TRBV4-3|TRBJ2-2|NA
TGCGCCAGCAGCCAAGGACACGCCGGAGGGGCGAACACCGGGGAGCTGTTTTTT
CASSQGHAGGANTGELFF
>NA|TRBV9|TRBJ2-3|TRBD2
TGTGCCAGCAGCGTAGAAGGAGGACTAGCGGGGGTCCCCCTAGCCACAGATACGCAGTATTTT
CASSVEGGLAGVPLATDTQYF
>many|TRBV29-1|TRBJ2-2|NA
TGCAGCGGTGGGGTTTCACCCGGGGAGCTGTTTTTT
CSGGVSPGELFF
>many|TRBV13|TRBJ2-2|NA
TGTGCCAGCAGCTTAACGCGCTCCGGGGAGCTGTTTTTT
CASSLTRSGELFF
>few|TRBV7-2|TRBJ2-2|NA
TGTGCCAGCAGCTTAGAGAGTCCCATAGCTGCCGGGGAGCTGTTTTTT
CASSLESPIAAGELFF
>few|TRBV29-1|TRBJ2-1|NA
TGCAGCGCCCTGGGAGGAGGGTACAATGAGCAGTTCTTC
CSALGGGYNEQFF
>many|TRBV9|TRBJ2-1|NA
TGTGCCAGCAGCCCCGTGCCTTCTATTGAGCAGTTCTTC
CASSPVPSIEQFF
>NA|TRBV30|TRBJ2-1|TRBD1
TGTGCCTGGATCCAAGGAGGGACAGGGTATACGCAGTTCTTC
CAWIQGGTGYTQFF
>few|TRBV20-1|TRBJ2-7|TRBD2
TGCAGTGCTAGAGAGAGCGGGGGGGCCTGGTACGAGCAGTACTTC
CSARESGGAWYEQYF
>NA|TRBV20-1|TRBJ2-3|NA
TGCAGTGCTACTGTGGGATTTAGCACAGATACGCAGTATTTT
CSATVGFSTDTQYF
>few|TRBV9|TRBJ2-5|NA
TGTGCCAGCAACACGAAAGGGCAGCAAGAGACCCAGTACTTC
CASNTKGQQETQYF
>NA|TRBV9|TRBJ2-3|NA
TGTGCCAGCAGCGGCCGTTTTGAGGGGCCTTTAACAGATACGCAGTATTTT
CASSGRFEGPLTDTQYF
>many|TRBV29-1|TRBJ2-7|NA
TGCAGCGTTGAACGCCAGGAGGGATCCTACGAGCAGTACTTC
CSVERQEGSYEQYF
>few|TRBV11-2|TRBJ2-3|NA
TGTGCCAGCAGCTCGGCTGGGCAGACCACAGATACGCAGTATTTT
CASSSAGQTTDTQYF
>few|TRBV12-3/TRBV12-4|TRBJ2-5|TRBD2
TGTGCCAGCAGCCGTACTAGCGGGAGAAAGGAGACCCAGTACTTC
CASSRTSGRKETQYF
>few|TRBV6-1|TRBJ2-2|NA
TGTGCCAGCACCCCAGGGGTCGGCGGCACCGGGGAGCTGTTTTTT
CASTPGVGGTGELFF
>many|TRBV7-9|TRBJ2-3|NA
TGTGCCAGCAGCTTATCATTCGGAGGGCCTGATACGCAGTATTTT
CASSLSFGGPDTQYF
>few|TRBV12-3/TRBV12-4|TRBJ2-7|TRBD1
TGTGCCAGCAGCCGCCGGGACAGGGGCTCCTACGAGCAGTACTTC
CASSRRDRGSYEQYF
>many|TRBV11-2|TRBJ2-3|TRBD1
TGTGCCAGCAGCTTCTATAGGGGGCTCGCAGATACGCAGTATTTT
CASSFYRGLADTQYF
>many|TRBV7-2|TRBJ2-7|NA
TGTGCCAGCAGCTTAGCGGCAGGGGGGTACGAGCAGTACTTC
CASSLAAGGYEQYF
>few|TRBV6-6|TRBJ2-7|NA
TGTGCCAGCAGTCTCCAGGTGGCTCGCGAGCAGTACTTC
CASSLQVAREQYF
>many|TRBV12-3/TRBV12-4|TRBJ2-5|NA
TGTGCCAGCAGCCCTCGACGGCAAGAGACCCAGTACTTC
CASSPRRQETQYF
>NA|TRBV19|TRBJ2-1|NA
TGTGCCAGTAATGATCGTGGCGGGAGAGGGGGCTACAATGAGCAGTTCTTC
CASNDRGGRGGYNEQFF
>many|TRBV28|TRBJ2-5|TRBD1
TGTGCCAGCAAAGACAGGGGGTTAACCCAGTACTTC
CASKDRGLTQYF
>few|TRBV15|TRBJ2-7|NA
TGTGCCACCAGCAGAGCACAGGGAGACGGCTTCGAGCAGTACTTC
CATSRAQGDGFEQYF
>NA|TRBV5-1|TRBJ2-5|NA
TGCGCCAGCAGCTTGGGTATGAGGAACTTAAAAGAGACCCAGTACTTC
CASSLGMRNLKETQYF
>NA|TRBV28|TRBJ2-1|TRBD2
TGTGCCAGCAGTCCCGCCGGACTAGCGGGCAATGAGCAGTTCTTC
CASSPAGLAGNEQFF
>NA|TRBV5-1|TRBJ2-5|NA
TGCGCCAGCAGCTTGTTGGGGGGACAAGAGACCCAGTACTTC
CASSLLGGQETQYF
>NA|TRBV19|TRBJ1-1|NA
TGTGCCAGTGCGAACCCGGACGTGAACACTGAAGCTTTCTTT
CASANPDVNTEAFF
>few|TRBV6-2/TRBV6-3|TRBJ1-6|NA
TGTGCCAGCAGCTCCTGGCGGGACGGAGTAACTAATTCACCCCTCCACTTT
CASSSWRDGVTNSPLHF